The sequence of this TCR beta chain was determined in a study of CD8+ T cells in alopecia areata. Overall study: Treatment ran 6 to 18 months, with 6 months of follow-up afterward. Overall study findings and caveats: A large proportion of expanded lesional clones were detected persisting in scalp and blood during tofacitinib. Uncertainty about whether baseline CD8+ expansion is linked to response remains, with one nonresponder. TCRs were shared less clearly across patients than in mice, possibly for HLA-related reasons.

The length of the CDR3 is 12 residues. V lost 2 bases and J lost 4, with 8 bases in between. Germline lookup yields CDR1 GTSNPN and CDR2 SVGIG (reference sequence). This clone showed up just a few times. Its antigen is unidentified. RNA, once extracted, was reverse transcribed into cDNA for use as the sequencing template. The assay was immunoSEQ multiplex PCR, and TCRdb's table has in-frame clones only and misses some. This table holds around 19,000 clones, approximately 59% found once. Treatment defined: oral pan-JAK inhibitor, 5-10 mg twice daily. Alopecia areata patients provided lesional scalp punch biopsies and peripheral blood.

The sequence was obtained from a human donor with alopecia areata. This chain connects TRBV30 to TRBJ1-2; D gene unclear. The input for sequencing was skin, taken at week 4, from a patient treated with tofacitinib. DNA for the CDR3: TGTGCCTGGAGTACGGGCTCCTATGGCTACACCTTC. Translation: CAWSTGSYGYTF.